These 27 T cell receptor beta chains were sequenced from one sample in a study of blood T cell repertoires in COVID-19. The repertoire was sequenced with immunoSEQ multiplex PCR; TCRdb's copy has only in-frame clones and lacks some. This sample has about 140,000 clones, with 65% to 80% found just once. Sequences were obtained from peripheral blood. Every receptor here comes from a man in his sixties with acute or convalescent COVID-19.

This rearrangement joins TRBV4-3 to TRBJ1-5, with D possibly being TRBD1 (5 bases). Germline V CDR1 and CDR2: LGHNA, YSLEER. The CDR3 consists of 13 residues. With 9 bases removed from V and 7 bases from J, the gap between germline ends came to 16 bases. DNA of the CDR3: TGCGCCAGGACGAACAGGAATTTGCAGCCCCAGCATTTT. Translated: CARTNRNLQPQHF.

CDR3 protein: CASSYTGTGDNEQFF. CDR3 nucleotide sequence: TGCGCCAGCAGCTACACCGGGACAGGGGACAATGAGCAGTTCTTC. The chain joins TRBV5-1 to TRBJ2-1; 10 nucleotides align to TRBD1. This CDR3 region has 15 residues. Germline-derived CDR1 and CDR2 are SGHRS and YFSETQ. The V segment lost 3 bases and the J segment 5 bases; nucleotides outside the gene matches: 5. The entire variable domain, with the rest obtained from reference TRBV5-1 and TRBJ2-1, is as follows: KAGVTQTPRYLIKTRGQQVTLSCSPISGHRSVSWYQQTPGQGLQFLFEYFSETQRNKGNFPGRFSGRQFSNSRSEMNVSTLELGDSALYLCASSYTGTGDNEQFFGPGTRLTVL.

As DNA, the CDR3 is TGTGCCAGCAGTAAACAGGGTAGCAATCAGCCCCAGCATTTT. It encodes CASSKQGSNQPQHF. V is TRBV6-5 and J is TRBJ1-5; a weak D match, TRBD1 (6 bases). From germline, CDR1 is MNHEY and CDR2 SVGAGI. CDR3 length equals 14 residues. V was clipped by 5 bases and J by 0 bases, with 8 bases between them.

The V and J genes are TRBV7-2 and TRBJ1-2, with 7 bases fitting TRBD1. Germline CDR1 reads SGHTA; CDR2 reads FQGNSA. The V and J ends lost 4 bases and 4 bases, in that order; junction bases with no gene match: 15. CDR3 length: 17 residues. CDR3 in amino acids: CASSSNPPPQGTYGYTF. CDR3 DNA sequence: TGTGCCAGCAGCTCTAATCCCCCTCCACAGGGGACCTATGGCTACACCTTC.

The CDR3 nucleotides are TGTGCCTGGAGTGTACTGGGGAGGGGGGGCTACACCTTC. As protein: CAWSVLGRGGYTF. The chain combines TRBV30 with TRBJ1-2; maybe TRBD1 (6 bases). There are 13 residues in the CDR3. V gave up 0 bases and J gave up 8 bases, with 13 bases separating them. In germline, CDR1 is GTSNPN, CDR2 SVGIG (reference sequence). The variable domain in full, completed from reference TRBV30 and TRBJ1-2, reads SQTIHQWPATLVQPVGSPLSLECTVEGTSNPNLYWYRQAAGRGLQLLFYSVGIGQISSEVPQNLSASRPQDRQFILSSKKLLLSDSGFYLCAWSVLGRGGYTFGSGTRLTVV.

The chain is built from TRBV7-9 and TRBJ1-4, with D tentatively TRBD1 (5 bases). V shed 5 bases and J shed 8 bases, with 18 bases lying between them. CDR3 size: 15 residues. Germline V gives CDR1 SEHNR, CDR2 FQNEAQ (reference sequence). The CDR3: CASSRGRVGGEKLFF. In nucleotides, the CDR3 is TGTGCCAGCAGCAGGGGCCGGGTGGGTGGCGAAAAACTGTTTTTT.

J is TRBJ1-4 and V is TRBV5-5, with a weak D call TRBD1 (5 bases). Trimming pared 3 bases from V and 3 bases from J, leaving 9 bases between. The CDR3 runs 14 residues. Germline lookup yields CDR1 SGHKS and CDR2 YYEKEE (reference sequence). CDR3 in amino acids: CASSSGLSNEKLFF. The CDR3 bases are TGTGCCAGCAGCTCGGGACTGTCTAATGAAAAACTGTTTTTT.

J is TRBJ1-6 and V is TRBV9, with a weak D call TRBD1 (5 bases). The germline V gene has CDR1 SGDLS and CDR2 YYNGEE. The CDR3 sequence is 13 residues long. The ends were cut back, 2 bases at V and 10 bases at J, with 10 bases in the middle. CDR3 amino acids: CASSVAGRSPLHF. The CDR3 bases are TGTGCCAGCAGCGTCGCAGGGCGGTCACCCCTCCACTTT.

The V gene is TRBV18, the J gene TRBJ2-7, with D possibly TRBD1 on 6 matching bases. From germline, CDR1 is KGHSH and CDR2 LQKENI. V lost 2 bases to trimming and J lost 5 bases, with 13 bases between them. This CDR3 is 14 amino acids long. The CDR3 protein is CASSPLQGLNEQYF. The CDR3 region has the DNA TGTGCCAGCTCACCATTACAGGGTCTGAACGAGCAGTACTTC.

This chain links TRBV5-1 with TRBJ2-7, with 8 bases aligning to TRBD1. Looked up from germline, CDR1 is SGHRS and CDR2 is YFSETQ. V trimming: 4 bases; J trimming: 0 bases; junction bases outside the gene matches: 9. The CDR3 sequence is 16 residues long. The CDR3 nucleotides are TGCGCCAGCAGCAGGGACAGGCTAGGAAGCTCCTACGAGCAGTACTTC. Its protein product is CASSRDRLGSSYEQYF.

V usage is TRBV3-1 (or the pseudogene TRBV3-2) and J usage is TRBJ1-5; D is possibly TRBD1 (5 bases). V was trimmed by 2 bases and J by 8 bases, leaving 10 bases between them. CDR1 and CDR2 from the germline V gene are LGHDT and YNNKEL (reference sequence). The CDR3 covers 13 residues. The CDR3 DNA reads as TGTGCCAGCAGCCAAAGGGGCTGGGAGCCCCAGCATTTT. The encoded protein is CASSQRGWEPQHF.

The table lists this clone with a few counts. J is TRBJ2-7 and V is TRBV9; D possibly corresponds to TRBD1 (5 bases). With 0 bases removed from V and 0 bases from J, the gap between germline ends came to 10 bases. The germline gives CDR1 SGDLS, CDR2 YYNGEE. The CDR3 totals 15 residues. The CDR3, as DNA: TGTGCCAGCAGCGTAGGGACATTAAGCTCCTACGAGCAGTACTTC. Protein: CASSVGTLSSYEQYF.

A single count supports this clone. The chain has TRBV6-5 and TRBJ1-1, with TRBD1 as a possible D gene (5 bases). The CDR3 contains 15 residues. V was cut by 5 bases and J by 8 bases, with 21 bases left in between. Germline CDR1 reads MNHEY; CDR2 reads SVGAGI. The CDR3 DNA is TGTGCCAGCAGTCCAGGGTGGGATCGGGTGCAAGAAGCTTTCTTT. Its protein is CASSPGWDRVQEAFF.

The chain is built from TRBV28 and TRBJ2-7, with D perhaps TRBD2 (5 bases). The CDR3 consists of 17 residues. Deletions cut 1 base from V and 5 bases from J, with 21 bases between. Germline CDR1 is MDHEN and CDR2 is SYDVKM. CDR3 DNA sequence: TGTGCCAGCAGTTTATCCCCCAGGTTGGGAGATCCTCACGAGCAGTACTTC. The encoded protein is CASSLSPRLGDPHEQYF. Full variable domain (missing parts from reference TRBV28 and TRBJ2-7): DVKVTQSSRYLVKRTGEKVFLECVQDMDHENMFWYRQDPGLGLRLIYFSYDVKMKEKGDIPEGYSVSREKKERFSLILESASTNQTSMYLCASSLSPRLGDPHEQYFGPGTRLTVT.

The chain couples TRBV5-6 to TRBJ1-4, with D maybe TRBD1 (6 bases). CDR3 length: 16 residues. The V end lost 3 bases, the J end lost 2 bases, and 14 bases lay between the germline ends. Germline V gene data show CDR1 as SGHDT and CDR2 as YYEEEE. CDR3 region: CASSSPGDGTNEKLFF. As DNA, the CDR3 is TGTGCCAGCAGCTCCCCAGGGGACGGTACTAATGAAAAACTGTTTTTT.

This clone was recorded once. The chain uses TRBV2 and TRBJ2-2; 8 bases match TRBD2. This CDR3 contains 16 residues. Germline-derived CDR1 and CDR2 are SNHLY and FYNNEI. V lost 5 bases and J lost 4; bases outside the gene matches: 9. CDR3 nucleotides: TGTGCCAGCAGTCTCACTACTAGCGGCGGCACCGGGGAGCTGTTTTTT. This codes for CASSLTTSGGTGELFF.

The chain carries TRBV24-1 and TRBJ1-2, with D perhaps matching TRBD1 (6 bases). V was shortened by 9 bases and J by 1 base, with 11 bases between the two germline ends. Looked up from germline, CDR1 is KGHDR and CDR2 is SFDVKD. The CDR3 loop spans 13 amino acids. The CDR3 nucleotides read TGTGCCACCCAGGCCAGGGGTAACTATGGCTACACCTTC. Its translation: CATQARGNYGYTF.

Details on this clone: Other DNA sequences in this specimen translate into the identical CDR3. The chain joins TRBV12-3 or TRBV12-4 to TRBJ1-2; 8 nucleotides align to TRBD1. This CDR3 has 13 residues. V shed 6 bases, J shed 2 bases, and the junction held 2 bases outside the gene matches. The CDR3 spells CASSRQGNYGYTF. CDR3 DNA sequence: TGTGCCAGCAGCCGACAGGGGAACTATGGCTACACCTTC.

The V gene is TRBV5-1, the J gene TRBJ2-6, with 7 bases that match TRBD1. Per the germline V gene, CDR1 is SGHRS and CDR2 is YFSETQ. There are 19 residues in the CDR3. Trimming took 4 bases from V and 0 from J; bases not matched to a gene: 13. CDR3 DNA: TGCGCCAGCAGCCTGACGATAAAGGGACAGTCCTCTGGGGCCAACGTCCTGACTTTC. Protein: CASSLTIKGQSSGANVLTF.

This sequence joins TRBV7-8 and TRBJ1-1, with D possibly being TRBD1 (6 bases). Trimming shortened V by 5 bases and J by 3 bases, and 10 bases separated the two germline ends. This CDR3 has 13 amino acids. The germline V gene has CDR1 SGHVS and CDR2 FQNEAQ. The CDR3 region is CASSNAGDTEAFF. CDR3 DNA: TGTGCCAGCAGCAATGCAGGGGACACTGAAGCTTTCTTT. The full variable domain, completed using reference TRBV7-8 and TRBJ1-1, is GAGVSQSPRYKVAKRGQDVALRCDPISGHVSLFWYQQALGQGPEFLTYFQNEAQLDKSGLPSDRFFAERPEGSVSTLKIQRTQQEDSAVYLCASSNAGDTEAFFGQGTRLTVV.

The count of this clone is one. This sequence joins TRBV2 and TRBJ1-5, with a weak D call TRBD1 (6 bases). CDR3 length equals 15 residues. Germline lookup yields CDR1 SNHLY and CDR2 FYNNEI. Trimming removed 7 bases at V and 2 bases at J, with 15 bases between. CDR3 nucleotides: TGTGCCAGCAATGGACAGATATTGCGCAATCAGCCCCAGCATTTT. Its translation: CASNGQILRNQPQHF. The full variable domain, in which reference TRBV2 and TRBJ1-5 provide the parts outside the CDR3, is EPEVTQTPSHQVTQMGQEVILRCVPISNHLYFYWYRQILGQKVEFLVSFYNNEISEKSEIFDDQFSVERPDGSNFTLKIRSTKLEDSAMYFCASNGQILRNQPQHFGDGTRLSIL.

The chain uses TRBV27 and TRBJ2-2; D gene uncertain. The V and J ends lost 0 bases and 0 bases respectively, with 11 bases between them. CDR1 and CDR2 (germline): MNHEY, SMNVEV (reference sequence). The CDR3 contains 17 residues. CDR3 sequence (DNA): TGTGCCAGCAGTTTATCGGTTCCAACGGCGAACACCGGGGAGCTGTTTTTT. It yields the protein CASSLSVPTANTGELFF.

J is TRBJ2-7 and V is TRBV7-2; a possible D gene is TRBD2 (6 bases). Germline V gene lookup returns CDR1 SGHTA and CDR2 FQGNSA. CDR3 size: 14 residues. Trimming pared 4 bases from V and 3 bases from J, leaving 13 bases between. CDR3 sequence reads: CASSYSGSGYEQYF. In DNA form, the CDR3 reads TGTGCCAGCAGCTACTCCGGGAGCGGCTACGAGCAGTACTTC.

In this sample, this clone turned up a few times. The CDR3 DNA is TGCAGCGTTCCGGGACAGGGGATCAATGAGCAGTTCTTC. Translation: CSVPGQGINEQFF. The V call is TRBV29-1, the J call TRBJ2-1, with 10 positions matching TRBD1. The CDR3 is made up of 13 amino acids. From germline, CDR1 is SQVTM and CDR2 ANQGSEA. The V gene end was trimmed by 5 bases and the J gene end by 6 bases; junction bases not matched to a gene: 4.

The chain employs TRBV23-1 and TRBJ1-1; 8 bases line up with TRBD1. TRBV23-1 is an ORF; its function is uncertain. This CDR3 comprises 18 residues. V dropped 7 bases and J dropped 1; count of bases not matched to a gene: 17. The CDR3 nucleotides read TGCGCCAGCACTCCTAAGGAGGGCAGGGGGCAGCCGAACACTGAAGCTTTCTTT. As protein: CASTPKEGRGQPNTEAFF.

This clone has only one observation. The V gene is TRBV5-4, the J gene TRBJ2-7; D might be TRBD2 (6 bases). This CDR3 is 16 amino acids long. Germline lookup yields CDR1 SGHNT and CDR2 YYREEE (reference sequence). Trimming cost V 5 bases and J 0 bases, with 18 bases left between them. CDR3: CASSIGGAPLSYEQYF. CDR3 sequence (DNA): TGTGCCAGCAGTATCGGGGGAGCCCCGCTCTCCTACGAGCAGTACTTC.

This clone was detected ten times or more. This chain uses TRBV28 with TRBJ1-4, with 9 nucleotides matching TRBD1. V lost 5 bases and J lost 8; bases outside the gene matches: 6. This CDR3 region has 14 residues. CDR1 and CDR2 (germline): MDHEN, SYDVKM. CDR3 sequence (DNA): TGTGCCAGCAGTAGGGGGACAGGGAACGAAAAACTGTTTTTT. Translated, it gives CASSRGTGNEKLFF. The full variable domain, its missing parts supplied by reference TRBV28 and TRBJ1-4, is DVKVTQSSRYLVKRTGEKVFLECVQDMDHENMFWYRQDPGLGLRLIYFSYDVKMKEKGDIPEGYSVSREKKERFSLILESASTNQTSMYLCASSRGTGNEKLFFGSGTQLSVL.